This TCR beta chain was documented in a study of T cells in Graves' hyperthyroidism and ophthalmopathy. Study background: Once the initial diagnosis was made, peripheral blood was obtained before any treatment. Study-level points and caveats: Most clonotypes expanded in the thyroid (above 0.001) were also present in blood.

The CDR3 regions of TCR beta were amplified from RNA transcripts. Using the HTBI primer set, a first-round RT-PCR was run on the TCR CDR3. TCRdb analysed the multiplex PCR reads with MiXCR anew, one entry per CDR3 protein. Of about 610,000 distinct CDR3 sequences listed, about a sixth are singletons. Remarks on this clonotype: What it binds is not known.

Exclusions: uncontrolled infection, other autoimmune disease, pregnancy, lactation. The source of the PBMCs was around 10 ml of fresh peripheral blood. CDR3 length: 17 residues. The V gene's germline CDR1 is DFQATT and CDR2 SNEGSKA (reference sequence). With 5 bases removed from V and 0 bases from J, the gap between germline ends came to 20 bases. The sequence derives from a woman in her forties with Graves' ophthalmopathy. The rearrangement links TRBV20-1 to TRBJ2-4; maybe TRBD1 (7 bases). The sample consisted of blood. The CDR3 DNA is TGCAGTGCTGACAGGGACTCATCAACACTAGCCAAAAACATTCAGTACTTC. The encoded protein is CSADRDSSTLAKNIQYF.